These 9 T cell receptor beta chains came from one sample sequenced in a study of shared clonotypes between healthy human individuals. Clones were sequenced by immunoSEQ multiplex PCR, and TCRdb holds only the in-frame ones, with some missing. There are some 700,000 clones in the sample; 90% occur only once, and 30% to 40% lies in the top ten. The sample was memory CD8+ T cells from PBMCs. Subset in this sample: CD45RO+ cells pooled with CCR7-negative TemRA cells. These receptors were obtained from a man in his late teens or twenties in good health. Some clones in this sample may be carry-over from other donors' samples.

V gene TRBV15 combines with J gene TRBJ2-2; 8 nucleotides match TRBD1. CDR3 length: 17 residues. The V gene's germline CDR1 is LNHNV and CDR2 YYDKDF (reference sequence). Trimming removed 3 bases from V and 1 base from J; junction bases left unmatched: 7. The chain's CDR3 is CATSRSQGARNTGELFF. The CDR3 nucleotides read TGTGCCACCAGCAGGAGTCAGGGGGCGCGGAACACCGGGGAGCTGTTTTTT.

This rearrangement joins TRBV5-4 to TRBJ2-7; TRBD2 is a possible D gene (6 bases). The germline V gene encodes CDR1 SGHNT and CDR2 YYREEE (reference sequence). V was clipped by 5 bases and J by 5 bases, with 17 bases between them. This CDR3 has 14 amino acids. The CDR3 region is CASRMEGLSDEQYF. For the CDR3, the DNA is TGTGCCAGCAGAATGGAGGGTCTGTCTGACGAGCAGTACTTC. The whole variable domain, filled in from reference TRBV5-4 and TRBJ2-7, reads ETGVTQSPTHLIKTRGQQVTLRCSSQSGHNTVSWYQQALGQGPQFIFQYYREEENGRGNFPPRFSGLQFPNYSSELNVNALELDDSALYLCASRMEGLSDEQYFGPGTRLTVT.

The chain has TRBV19 and TRBJ2-7; the D gene is possibly TRBD2 (6 bases). Trimming took 6 bases from V and 4 from J, leaving 16 bases between them. Germline CDR1 is LNHDA and CDR2 is SQIVND (reference sequence). This CDR3 contains 14 residues. The DNA for the CDR3 is TGTGCCAGTAGCGCCGGGACTTTTTTTTACGAGCAGTACTTC. This translates into CASSAGTFFYEQYF.

This clone was seen a single time. The V gene is TRBV27, the J gene TRBJ2-7; TRBD1 matches 7 bases. Germline CDR1 and CDR2: MNHEY and SMNVEV (reference sequence). With 4 bases clipped from V and 4 bases from J, the junction kept 10 bases outside the gene matches. The CDR3 has 15 amino acids. The CDR3, as DNA: TGTGCCAGCAGTTCCCTTGGGACAGAAGCTTACGAGCAGTACTTC. It is translated as CASSSLGTEAYEQYF.

The chain is built from TRBV28 and TRBJ2-5, with D possibly matching TRBD1 (6 bases). CDR1 MDHEN and CDR2 SYDVKM come from the germline V gene. The length of the CDR3 is 15 residues. V dropped 4 bases and J dropped 5 bases, with 17 bases sitting between them. For the CDR3, the DNA is TGTGCCAGCAGTTCCCCCCCGCAGGGGCGGGAGACCCAGTACTTC. It codes for CASSSPPQGRETQYF.

This chain joins TRBV4-2 and TRBJ2-6, with 7 positions matching TRBD1. Trimming cost V 1 base and J 2 bases; bases outside gene matches: 8. The CDR3 consists of 18 residues. Germline CDR1 is LGHNA and CDR2 is YNFKEQ. The CDR3 sequence is CASSQVIGQVAGANVLTF. CDR3 DNA: TGTGCCAGCAGCCAAGTTATCGGACAGGTCGCTGGGGCCAACGTCCTGACTTTC.

The V call is TRBV9, the J call TRBJ1-2, with TRBD1 matching over 10 bases. J lost 0 bases, V lost 4 bases, and 15 bases had no gene match. This CDR3 comprises 19 residues. CDR1 is SGDLS and CDR2 is YYNGEE in the germline V gene. The CDR3 DNA is TGTGCCAGCAGCCCACTGGTGGAGACAGGGGGCATCGCTAACTATGGCTACACCTTC. Encoded protein: CASSPLVETGGIANYGYTF.

V and J are TRBV15 and TRBJ2-2; TRBD2 matches at 11 bases. Trimming removed 4 bases from V and 6 bases from J; junction bases left unmatched: 7. Germline CDR1 LNHNV, CDR2 YYDKDF (reference sequence). This CDR3 has 16 residues. Written as DNA, the CDR3 is TGTGCCACCAGCATTTTAGCGGGAGGGCCCCCCGGGGAGCTGTTTTTT. Translation gives CATSILAGGPPGELFF.

This chain uses TRBV7-6 with TRBJ2-7; TRBD2 matches at 7 bases. The ends lost 3 bases at V and 4 bases at J; junction bases unmatched: 6. Germline values: CDR1 SGHVS, CDR2 FNYEAQ. The CDR3 length is 14 residues. CDR3 residues: CASSFGEGRYEQYF. The CDR3, as DNA: TGTGCCAGCAGCTTTGGGGAGGGGAGGTACGAGCAGTACTTC.